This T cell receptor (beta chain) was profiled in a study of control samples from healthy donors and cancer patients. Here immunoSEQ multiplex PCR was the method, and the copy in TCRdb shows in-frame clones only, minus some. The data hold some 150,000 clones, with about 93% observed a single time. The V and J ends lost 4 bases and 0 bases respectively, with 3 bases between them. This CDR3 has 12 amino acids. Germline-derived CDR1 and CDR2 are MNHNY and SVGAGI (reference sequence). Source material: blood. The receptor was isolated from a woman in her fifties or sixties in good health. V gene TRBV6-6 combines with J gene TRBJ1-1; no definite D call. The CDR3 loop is CASSFVNTEAFF. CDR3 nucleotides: TGTGCCAGCAGTTTTGTGAACACTGAAGCTTTCTTT.